This TCR beta chain is drawn from a study of cytotoxic CD8 clonotypes in ibrutinib-treated CLL. Across the whole study: Following treatment for a median about 12 months, range 6 to 36, response samples were then taken. When averaged across all of the samples, the counts came to some 250,000 productive templates and tens of thousands of productive rearrangements.

Whole-study findings and limits: While tracking circulating CD8+ T-cell counts, baseline clonality exceeded that of age-matched healthy donors.

TCRdb's copy holds only in-frame clones and misses some; the assay was immunoSEQ multiplex PCR. The sample yields roughly 200,000 clones, over 55% seen once. This CDR3 contains 11 residues. V lost 6 bases to trimming and J lost 5 bases, with 10 bases between them. Germline values: CDR1 SQVTM, CDR2 ANQGSEA. Cryopreserved PBMCs yielded approximately 2 micrograms of genomic DNA for TCR beta libraries. As regards this clone: What it binds is not known.

Specimen: PBMCs, collected after 24 months of ibrutinib treatment. The V call is TRBV29-1, the J call TRBJ1-2, with a tentative D call TRBD1 (5 bases). The TCR sequence derives from a human donor with chronic lymphocytic leukemia. DNA of the CDR3: TGCAGCGTAACCGACAGTTATGGCTACACCTTC. This gives the protein CSVTDSYGYTF.